Listed here is a single TCR beta chain. This clone was seen a few times. Its specific antigen is unknown. No base quality values were provided; no much bigger clone lies one nucleotide off. The CDR3 runs 15 amino acids, cysteine and phenylalanine included. Only CDR3 DNA is held: 45 bases, read in frame from base 1. Trimming at the junction amounts to 2 bases on V and 5 bases on J, and the germline ends lie 14 bases apart. The germline V gene specifies SGHTA as CDR1 and FQGNSA as CDR2. The record originates from a study of beta chain features in type 1 diabetes (dated by TCRdb to 2016 to 2019). Context from the whole study: Mean age, gender distribution, total cell number and subset yield did not differ between patients and healthy donors. A total of around 110,000,000 sorted cells were examined across all samples, and RNA yield correlated strongly with the number of cells per subset. The study compared TCRB repertoires of sorted circulating CD4+ T cell subsets between recently diagnosed type 1 diabetes patients and matched healthy donors. Regulatory and stem cell-like memory subsets were isolated from only 8 patients and roughly eight healthy donors, whereas naive and central memory subsets came from all 30 or so donors. Summary of the overall study and its limitations: Shorter templates might have been favored by PCR, but patient and control samples were amplified and corrected together, so both groups would have been affected equally by any skew. Because cDNA rather than genomic DNA was sequenced, highly expressing activated cells could have been over-represented, although no difference in activation and CD3 levels was found between groups. Naive, central memory and regulatory TCRB repertoires appeared more similar among patients than among healthy donors. In all four CD4+ subsets, TCRB CDR3 length was moderately but significantly shorter in type 1 diabetes patients. Because small numbers of individuals were included in the HLA sub-analyses, any influence of HLA type on TCRB rearrangement was left unresolved. Fewer insertions and more nucleotide deletions at VDJ recombination sites were observed in patients with type 1 diabetes, implying thymic rearrangement abnormalities.

All of the isolated RNA was reverse transcribed with the High Capacity cDNA Reverse Transcription Kit, so expressed TCRB transcripts were sequenced. Deep immunoSEQ sequencing was applied to naive, central memory and regulatory T cell samples, giving an average of approximately 3.8 million total reads per sample. Sorted cells were lysed in RLT buffer and RNA was extracted with DNase-treated RNeasy Micro or Mini kits, depending on cell number. To prevent cross-contamination, every cell subset was processed on its own, while patient and healthy donor samples were processed together. Using the immunoSEQ multiplex PCR, TCRB sequences were amplified from cDNA into 87-bp fragments spanning the CDR3 region. Sequencing of the amplicons was performed on the Illumina HiSeq platform. The authors' analysis ran thus. Synthetic template baselines were used to correct PCR bias computationally, reads within Hamming distance 2 were collapsed, and singletons that could not be merged were discarded. Reads were aligned against IMGT so that V, D and J genes, CDR3 length and insertions or deletions at six rearrangement sites could be assigned. Clonotype counts were normalized to sorted cell number within each subset before computing true diversity and Gini coefficients with the tcR R package. The overlap coefficient, calculated on TCRB nucleotide sequences, was used to quantify repertoire sharing. Out-of-frame TCRB sequences from naive cells were analyzed as a proxy for the pre-selection repertoire. The source is immuneACCESS, and TCRdb retained only in-frame sequences with V and J called. Part of the clones is not carried over; for the studies checked, unresolved V genes explain less than half of this, and the remainder is unexplained. The V and J calls and the clone size are those of that table, but D and trimming were determined from the DNA. The sample includes under 400,000 clones, with roughly 13% observed a single time. Of the sample, 0.015% to 0.02% is held by the ten largest clones.

Each donor gave one peripheral blood draw, roughly 0.12 L on average, collected into heparinised tubes. A BD FACSAria II and a panel including CD45RO, CCR7, CD25, CD127, CD95 and CD27 were used to sort naive, central memory, regulatory and stem cell-like memory CD4+ T cells. A purity above 95% was achieved for all sorted populations. PBMCs were isolated right away by Lymphoprep density gradient centrifugation and were stained directly, without culture. So that batch effects would be minimized, each experiment stained and sorted samples in pairs, pairing one healthy donor with one patient. The V gene is TRBV7-2 and the J gene is TRBJ2-3, with a weak D call of TRBD2 (6 bases match). Sequencing was done on a sample of naive CD4+ T cells from blood. The cell subset or site label here, explained by the study, means: true naive CD4+ T cells. The TCR comes from a man between 18 and 29 years old in good health. The CDR3 protein: CASSLTGSEGDTQYF. The sequenced DNA is TGTGCCAGCAGCTTAACCGGGAGTGAGGGAGATACGCAGTATTTT.